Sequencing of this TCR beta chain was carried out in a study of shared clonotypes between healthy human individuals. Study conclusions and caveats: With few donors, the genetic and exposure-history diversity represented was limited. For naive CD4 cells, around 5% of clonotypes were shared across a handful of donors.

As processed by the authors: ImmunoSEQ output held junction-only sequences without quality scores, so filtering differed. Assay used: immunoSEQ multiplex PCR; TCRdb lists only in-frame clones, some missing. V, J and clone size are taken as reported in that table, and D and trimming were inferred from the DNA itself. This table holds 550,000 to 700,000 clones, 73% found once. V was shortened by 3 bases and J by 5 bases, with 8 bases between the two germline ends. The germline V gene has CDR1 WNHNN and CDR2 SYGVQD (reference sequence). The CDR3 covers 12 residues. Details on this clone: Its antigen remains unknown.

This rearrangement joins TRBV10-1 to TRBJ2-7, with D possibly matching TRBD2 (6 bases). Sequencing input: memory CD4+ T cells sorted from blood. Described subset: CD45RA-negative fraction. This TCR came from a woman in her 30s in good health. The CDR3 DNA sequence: TGCGCCAGCAGTGATTGGGGGGACGAGCAGTACTTC. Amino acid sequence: CASSDWGDEQYF.